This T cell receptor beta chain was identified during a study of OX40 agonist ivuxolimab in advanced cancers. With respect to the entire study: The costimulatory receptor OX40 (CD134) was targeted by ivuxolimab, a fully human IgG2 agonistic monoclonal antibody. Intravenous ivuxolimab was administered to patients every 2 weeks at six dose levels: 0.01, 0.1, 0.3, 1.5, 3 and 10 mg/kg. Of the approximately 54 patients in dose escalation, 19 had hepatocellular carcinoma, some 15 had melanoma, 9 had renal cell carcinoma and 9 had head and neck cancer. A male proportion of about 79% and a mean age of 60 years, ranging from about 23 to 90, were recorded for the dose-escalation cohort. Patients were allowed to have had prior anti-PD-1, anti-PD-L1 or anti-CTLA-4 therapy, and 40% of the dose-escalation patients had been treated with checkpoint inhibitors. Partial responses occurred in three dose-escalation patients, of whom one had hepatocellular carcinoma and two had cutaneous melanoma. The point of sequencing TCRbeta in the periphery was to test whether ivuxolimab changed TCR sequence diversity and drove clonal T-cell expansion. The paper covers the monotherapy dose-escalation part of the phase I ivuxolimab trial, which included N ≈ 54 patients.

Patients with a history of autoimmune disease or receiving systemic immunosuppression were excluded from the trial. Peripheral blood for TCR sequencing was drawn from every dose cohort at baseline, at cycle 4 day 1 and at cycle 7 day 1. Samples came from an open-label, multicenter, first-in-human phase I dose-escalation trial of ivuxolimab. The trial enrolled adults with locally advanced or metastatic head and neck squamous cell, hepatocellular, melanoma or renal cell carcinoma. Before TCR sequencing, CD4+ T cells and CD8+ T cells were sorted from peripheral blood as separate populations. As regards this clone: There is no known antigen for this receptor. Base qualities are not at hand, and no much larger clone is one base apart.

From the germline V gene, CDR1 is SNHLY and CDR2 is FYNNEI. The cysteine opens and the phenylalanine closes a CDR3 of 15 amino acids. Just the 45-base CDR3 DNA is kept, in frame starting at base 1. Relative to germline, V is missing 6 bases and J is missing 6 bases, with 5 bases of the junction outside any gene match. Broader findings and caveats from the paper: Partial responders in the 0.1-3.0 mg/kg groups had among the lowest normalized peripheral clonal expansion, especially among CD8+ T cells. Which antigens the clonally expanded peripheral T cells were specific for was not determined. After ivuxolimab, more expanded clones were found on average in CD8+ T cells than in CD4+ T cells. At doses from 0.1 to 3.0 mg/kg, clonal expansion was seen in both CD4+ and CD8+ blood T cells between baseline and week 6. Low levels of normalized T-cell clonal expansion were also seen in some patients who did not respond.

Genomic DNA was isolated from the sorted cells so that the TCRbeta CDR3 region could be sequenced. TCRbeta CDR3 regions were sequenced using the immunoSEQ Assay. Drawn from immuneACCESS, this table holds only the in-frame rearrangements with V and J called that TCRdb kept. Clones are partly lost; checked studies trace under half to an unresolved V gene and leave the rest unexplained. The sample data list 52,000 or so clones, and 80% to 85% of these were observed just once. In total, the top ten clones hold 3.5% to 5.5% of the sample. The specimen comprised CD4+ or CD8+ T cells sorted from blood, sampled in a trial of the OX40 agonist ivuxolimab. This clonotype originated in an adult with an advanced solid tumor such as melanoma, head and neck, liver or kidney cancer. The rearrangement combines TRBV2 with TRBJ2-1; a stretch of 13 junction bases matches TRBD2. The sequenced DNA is TGTGCCAGCAGGAAGGGACTAGCGGGAAGCAATGAGCAGTTCTTC. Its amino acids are CASRKGLAGSNEQFF.